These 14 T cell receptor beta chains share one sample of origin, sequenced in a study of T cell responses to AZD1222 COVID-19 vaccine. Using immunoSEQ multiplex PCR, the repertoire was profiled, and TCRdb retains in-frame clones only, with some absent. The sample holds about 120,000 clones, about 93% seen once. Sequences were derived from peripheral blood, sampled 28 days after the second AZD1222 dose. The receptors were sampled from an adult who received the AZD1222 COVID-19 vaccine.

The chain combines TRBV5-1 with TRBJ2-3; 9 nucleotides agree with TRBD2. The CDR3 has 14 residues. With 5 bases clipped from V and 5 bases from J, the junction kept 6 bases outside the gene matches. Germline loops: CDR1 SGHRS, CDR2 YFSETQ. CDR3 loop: CASSLAGREDTQYF. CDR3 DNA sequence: TGCGCCAGCAGTCTAGCGGGACGGGAAGATACGCAGTATTTT.

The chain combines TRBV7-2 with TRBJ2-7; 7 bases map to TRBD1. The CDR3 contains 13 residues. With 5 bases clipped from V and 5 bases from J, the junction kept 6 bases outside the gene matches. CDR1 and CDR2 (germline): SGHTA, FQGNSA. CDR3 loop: CASSPRQGHEQYF. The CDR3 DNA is TGTGCCAGCAGCCCACGACAGGGCCACGAGCAGTACTTC.

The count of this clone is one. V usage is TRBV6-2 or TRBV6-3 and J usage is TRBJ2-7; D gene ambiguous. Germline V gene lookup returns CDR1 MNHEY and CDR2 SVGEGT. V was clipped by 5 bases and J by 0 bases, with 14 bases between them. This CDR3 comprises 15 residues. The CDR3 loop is CASSDRSPGSYEQYF. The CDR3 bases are TGTGCCAGCAGTGATCGGTCCCCGGGCTCCTACGAGCAGTACTTC.

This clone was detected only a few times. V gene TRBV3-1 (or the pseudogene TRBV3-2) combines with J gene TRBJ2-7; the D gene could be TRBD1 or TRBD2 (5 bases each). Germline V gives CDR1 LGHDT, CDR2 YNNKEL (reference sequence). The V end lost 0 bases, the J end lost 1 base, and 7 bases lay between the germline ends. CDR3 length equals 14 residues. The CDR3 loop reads CASSQDGTSYEQYF. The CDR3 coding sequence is TGTGCCAGCAGCCAAGACGGGACGTCCTACGAGCAGTACTTC.

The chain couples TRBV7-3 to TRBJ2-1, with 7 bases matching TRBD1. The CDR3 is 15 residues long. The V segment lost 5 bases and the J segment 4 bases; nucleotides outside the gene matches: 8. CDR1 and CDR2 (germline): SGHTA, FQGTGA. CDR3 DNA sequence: TGTGCCAGCAGCATCGCCGGGACAGCGTACAATGAGCAGTTCTTC. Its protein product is CASSIAGTAYNEQFF.

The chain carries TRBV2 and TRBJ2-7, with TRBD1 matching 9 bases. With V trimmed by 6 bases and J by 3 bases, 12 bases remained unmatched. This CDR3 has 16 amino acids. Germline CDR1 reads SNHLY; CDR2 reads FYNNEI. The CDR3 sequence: CASSRDRVRGDYEQYF. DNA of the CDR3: TGTGCCAGCAGCCGGGACAGGGTCCGAGGTGACTACGAGCAGTACTTC.

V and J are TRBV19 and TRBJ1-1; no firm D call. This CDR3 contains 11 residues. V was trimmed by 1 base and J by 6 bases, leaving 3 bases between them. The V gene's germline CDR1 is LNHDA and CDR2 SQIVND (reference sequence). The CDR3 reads CASSIGPEAFF. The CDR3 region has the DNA TGTGCCAGTAGTATAGGCCCTGAAGCTTTCTTT.

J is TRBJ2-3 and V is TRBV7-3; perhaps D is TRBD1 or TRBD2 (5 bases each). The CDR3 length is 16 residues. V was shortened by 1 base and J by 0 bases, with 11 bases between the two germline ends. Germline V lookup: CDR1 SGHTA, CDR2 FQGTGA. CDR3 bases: TGTGCCAGCAGCTTAATGGGGACGGCTAGCACAGATACGCAGTATTTT. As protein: CASSLMGTASTDTQYF.

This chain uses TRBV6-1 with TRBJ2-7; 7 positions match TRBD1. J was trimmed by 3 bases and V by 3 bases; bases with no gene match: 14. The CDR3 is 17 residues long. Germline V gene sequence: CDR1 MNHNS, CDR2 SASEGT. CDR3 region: CASSEGKQGLVGYEQYF. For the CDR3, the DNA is TGTGCCAGCAGTGAGGGAAAACAGGGGTTGGTTGGCTACGAGCAGTACTTC.

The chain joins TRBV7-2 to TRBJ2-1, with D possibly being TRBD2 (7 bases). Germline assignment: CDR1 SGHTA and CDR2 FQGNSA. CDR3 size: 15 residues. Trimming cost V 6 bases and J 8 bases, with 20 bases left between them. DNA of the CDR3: TGTGCCAGCAGTCGTCAAGGGGGGGGCCTCTATGAGCAGTTCTTC. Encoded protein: CASSRQGGGLYEQFF.

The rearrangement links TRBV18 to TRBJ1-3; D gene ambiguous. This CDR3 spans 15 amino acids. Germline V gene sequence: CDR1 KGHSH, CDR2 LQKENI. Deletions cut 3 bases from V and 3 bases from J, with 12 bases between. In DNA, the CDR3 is TGTGCCAGCTCACCTTATGGTGCCTTTGGAAACACCATATATTTT. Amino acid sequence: CASSPYGAFGNTIYF.

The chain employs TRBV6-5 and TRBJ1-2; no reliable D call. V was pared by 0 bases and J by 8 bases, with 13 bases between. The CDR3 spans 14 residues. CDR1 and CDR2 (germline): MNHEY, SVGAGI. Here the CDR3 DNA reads TGTGCCAGCAGTTACTCTAGTCAGCCACGGGGCTACACCTTC. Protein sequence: CASSYSSQPRGYTF.

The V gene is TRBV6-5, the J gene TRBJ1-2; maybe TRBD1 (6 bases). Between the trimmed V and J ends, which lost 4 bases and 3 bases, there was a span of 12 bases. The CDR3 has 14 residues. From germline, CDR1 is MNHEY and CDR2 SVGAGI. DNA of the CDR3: TGTGCCAGCAGTTCTCCGGGACATCACTATGGCTACACCTTC. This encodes CASSSPGHHYGYTF.

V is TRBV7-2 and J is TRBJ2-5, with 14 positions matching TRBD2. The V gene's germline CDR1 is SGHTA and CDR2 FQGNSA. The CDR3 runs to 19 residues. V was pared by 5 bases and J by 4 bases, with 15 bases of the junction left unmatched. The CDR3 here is CASSRSGLAGDRGGETQYF. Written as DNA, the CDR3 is TGTGCCAGCAGCCGTTCGGGACTAGCGGGAGACCGGGGGGGAGAGACCCAGTACTTC.